A selection of T cell receptor beta chains follows, all from one sample in a study of regulatory T cells in long-lasting Graves disease. Each CDR3 protein is one row after TCRdb ran MiXCR on the multiplex PCR reads. This sample has 200,000 to 250,000 distinct CDR3 sequences, with 15% to 20% found just once. The same sample was also used in a study of T cells in Graves' hyperthyroidism and ophthalmopathy.

The source was peripheral blood mononuclear cells (PBMCs), collected at new diagnosis, from a patient treated with antithyroid drugs. These TCRs come from a woman aged 25-40 years with Graves disease. Each CDR3 is given with its conserved first and last residue. Each record gives: V gene, J gene, clone size, D gene, CDR3 DNA, CDR3 protein. The D gene is left open where the match is weak. Clone sizes are given selectively: once, few, many, or a class where the clone is expanded.

>TRBV11-2|TRBJ1-6|many|NA
TGTGCCAGCAGCTTAGATCATATGCCCCTCCACTTT
CASSLDHMPLHF
>TRBV28|TRBJ1-1|NA|NA
TGTGCCAGCAGTGTTCAGGCCTACCTCTCCACCGAAGCTTTCTTT
CASSVQAYLSTEAFF
>TRBV18|TRBJ2-7|many|TRBD1
TGTGCCAGCTCACCCAGTGGCACAGGGGTCTCCTACGAGCAGTACTTC
CASSPSGTGVSYEQYF
>TRBV20-1|TRBJ2-3|many|TRBD2
TGCAGTGCAGCCACTAGCGGGAGAGTTCAGGGCACGCAGTATTTT
CSAATSGRVQGTQYF
>TRBV12-3/TRBV12-4|TRBJ2-2|NA|TRBD1
TGTGCCAGCAGAGACGACAGGGGGTCGGCCGGGGAGCTGTTTTTT
CASRDDRGSAGELFF
>TRBV28|TRBJ1-2|many|TRBD1
TGTGCCAGCAGTCCCCCGGGACAGGGGGATGGCTACACCTTC
CASSPPGQGDGYTF
>TRBV14|TRBJ1-1|many|NA
TGTGCCAGCAGCCAATCGCGTCTTGGCAGCACTGAAGCTTTCTTT
CASSQSRLGSTEAFF
>TRBV7-8|TRBJ2-6|few|NA
TGTGCCAGCAGTACGCCTGGGGCCAACGTCCTGACTTTC
CASSTPGANVLTF
>TRBV7-9|TRBJ2-3|many|NA
TGTGCCAGCAGCTTAGGCGGGACAGGCACAGATACGCAGTATTTT
CASSLGGTGTDTQYF
>TRBV28|TRBJ2-3|NA|TRBD1
TGTGCCAGCAGAACCCCGGGACAGGGCACAGATACGCAGTATTTT
CASRTPGQGTDTQYF
>TRBV5-4|TRBJ2-7|few|NA
TGTGCCAGCAGCTTGGACAGGGCTCTCTACGAGCAGTACTTC
CASSLDRALYEQYF
>TRBV2|TRBJ1-2|many|TRBD1
TGTGCCAGCACCGTCGGAGAGACAGGGTATTACTATGGCTACACCTTC
CASTVGETGYYYGYTF
>TRBV2|TRBJ2-1|NA|NA
TGTGCCAGCAGCATGGAGGGCATGGGCGGGAATGAGCAGTTCTTC
CASSMEGMGGNEQFF
>TRBV20-1|TRBJ2-2|few|NA
TGCAGTGAACTAGTTCTCGGGGAGCTGTTTTTT
CSELVLGELFF
>TRBV14|TRBJ2-1|many|NA
TGTGCCAGCAGCCCGAGGGGAAGGGGTGACCTCAATGAGCAGTTCTTC
CASSPRGRGDLNEQFF
>TRBV7-2|TRBJ2-7|many|NA
TGTGCCAGCAGCTTAGGTTCCAGGGGTTACGAGCAGTACTTC
CASSLGSRGYEQYF
>TRBV12-3/TRBV12-4|TRBJ2-3|NA|TRBD2
TGTGCCAGCATCTGGGGGGGACTAGCGGGGGAAGATTACACAGATACGCAGTATTTT
CASIWGGLAGEDYTDTQYF
>TRBV5-1|TRBJ2-7|NA|NA
TGCGCCAGCAGCTTGGAAGAGGACTACGAGCAGTACTTC
CASSLEEDYEQYF
>TRBV5-1|TRBJ2-3|many|NA
TGCGCCAGCCGACAAGGGGATACGCAGTATTTT
CASRQGDTQYF
>TRBV7-8|TRBJ1-5|many|TRBD1
TGTGCCAGCAGCCGCCCCGGGACAGGGGATCAGCCCCAGCATTTT
CASSRPGTGDQPQHF
>TRBV24-1|TRBJ2-7|many|TRBD1
TGTGCCACCAGTTCCGGACAGGGCTGGTACCACGAGCAGTACTTC
CATSSGQGWYHEQYF
>TRBV28|TRBJ2-7|many|NA
TGTGCCAGCAGTTTATTGGGGGAGCCAGCCTACGAGCAGTACTTC
CASSLLGEPAYEQYF